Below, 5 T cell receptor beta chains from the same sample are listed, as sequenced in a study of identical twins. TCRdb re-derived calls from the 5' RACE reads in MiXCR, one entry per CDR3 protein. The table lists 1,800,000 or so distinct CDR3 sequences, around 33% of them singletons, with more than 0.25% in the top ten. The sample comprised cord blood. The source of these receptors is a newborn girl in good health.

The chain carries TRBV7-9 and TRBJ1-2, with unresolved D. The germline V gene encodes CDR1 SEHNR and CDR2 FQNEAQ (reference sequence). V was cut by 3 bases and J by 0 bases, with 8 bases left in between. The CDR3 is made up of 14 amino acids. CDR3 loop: CASSLTASNYGYTF. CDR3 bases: TGTGCCAGCAGCTTGACGGCGTCTAACTATGGCTACACCTTC.

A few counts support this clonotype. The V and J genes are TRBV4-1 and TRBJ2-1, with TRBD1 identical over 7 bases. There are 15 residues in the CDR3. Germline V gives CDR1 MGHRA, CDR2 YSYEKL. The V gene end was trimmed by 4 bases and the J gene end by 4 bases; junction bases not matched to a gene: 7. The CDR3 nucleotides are TGCGCCAGCAGCCCCGACAGGGCGATATACAATGAGCAGTTCTTC. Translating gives CASSPDRAIYNEQFF.

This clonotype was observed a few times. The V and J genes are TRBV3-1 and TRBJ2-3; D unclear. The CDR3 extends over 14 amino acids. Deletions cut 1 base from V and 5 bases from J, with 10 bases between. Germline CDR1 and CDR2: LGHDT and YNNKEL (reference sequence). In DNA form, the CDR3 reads TGTGCCAGCAGCCAAGGATACTCTGGAGATACGCAGTATTTT. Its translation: CASSQGYSGDTQYF.

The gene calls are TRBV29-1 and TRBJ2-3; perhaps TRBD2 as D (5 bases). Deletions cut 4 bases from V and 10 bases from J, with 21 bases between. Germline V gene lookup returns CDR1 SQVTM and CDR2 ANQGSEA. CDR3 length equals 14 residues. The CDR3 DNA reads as TGCAGCGTTGTGGCTAGCATCGGGATTAGTCCGCAGTATTTT. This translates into CSVVASIGISPQYF.

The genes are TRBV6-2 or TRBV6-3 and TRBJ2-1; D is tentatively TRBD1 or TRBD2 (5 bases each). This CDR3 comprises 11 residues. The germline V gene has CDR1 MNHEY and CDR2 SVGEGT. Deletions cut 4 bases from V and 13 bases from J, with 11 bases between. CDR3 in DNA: TGTGCCAGCAGTTCCGGGACGGCTCAGTTCTTC. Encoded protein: CASSSGTAQFF.